Listed here is a single T cell receptor (beta chain). One end of the junction varies from germline; a read error may be responsible. This specimen comes from a study of CDR3 diversity in severe acne. This CDR3 comprises 13 residues. CDR1 is SQVTM and CDR2 is ANQGSEA in the germline V gene. TCRdb fed the PCR reads into MiXCR, producing one record per CDR3 protein. Of 65,000 to 95,000 distinct CDR3 sequences in the sample, 51% were seen once. This chain uses TRBV29-1 with TRBJ2-2; 8 nucleotides line up with TRBD1. The sequence came from a male donor in good health, without acne. Sequencing was done on a sample of blood. The CDR3 DNA sequence: TGCAGCGCGGACGACAGGGGTACCGGGGAGCTGCTTTTT. Its translation: CSADDRGTGELLF.